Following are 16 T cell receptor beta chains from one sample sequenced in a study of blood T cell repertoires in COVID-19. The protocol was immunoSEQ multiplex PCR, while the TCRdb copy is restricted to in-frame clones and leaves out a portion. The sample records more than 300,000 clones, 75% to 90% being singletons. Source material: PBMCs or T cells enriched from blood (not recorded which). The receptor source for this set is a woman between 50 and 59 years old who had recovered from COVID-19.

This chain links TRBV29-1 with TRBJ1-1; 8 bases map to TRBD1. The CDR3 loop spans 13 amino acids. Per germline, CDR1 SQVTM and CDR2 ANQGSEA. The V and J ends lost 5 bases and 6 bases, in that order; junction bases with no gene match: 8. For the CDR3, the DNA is TGCAGCGTTTTCCAGGGGGCGTCCTCTGAAGCTTTCTTT. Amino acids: CSVFQGASSEAFF.

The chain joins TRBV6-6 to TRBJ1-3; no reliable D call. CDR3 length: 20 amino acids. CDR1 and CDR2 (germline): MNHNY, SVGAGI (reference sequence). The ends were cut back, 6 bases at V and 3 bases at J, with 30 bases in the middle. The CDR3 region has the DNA TGTGCCAGCAGCGCGGGCCCGGGTTCGTGGGGAGACCCGCTTGGAAACACCATATATTTT. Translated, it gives CASSAGPGSWGDPLGNTIYF.

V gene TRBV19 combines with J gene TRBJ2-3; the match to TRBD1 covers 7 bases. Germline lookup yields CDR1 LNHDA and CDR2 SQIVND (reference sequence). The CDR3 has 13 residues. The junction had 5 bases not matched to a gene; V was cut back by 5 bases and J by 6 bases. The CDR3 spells CASSLQGWDTQYF. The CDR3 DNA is TGTGCCAGTAGTCTACAGGGGTGGGATACGCAGTATTTT. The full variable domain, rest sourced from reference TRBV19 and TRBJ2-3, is DGGITQSPKYLFRKEGQNVTLSCEQNLNHDAMYWYRQDPGQGLRLIYYSQIVNDFQKGDIAEGYSVSREKKESFPLTVTSAQKNPTAFYLCASSLQGWDTQYFGPGTRLTVL.

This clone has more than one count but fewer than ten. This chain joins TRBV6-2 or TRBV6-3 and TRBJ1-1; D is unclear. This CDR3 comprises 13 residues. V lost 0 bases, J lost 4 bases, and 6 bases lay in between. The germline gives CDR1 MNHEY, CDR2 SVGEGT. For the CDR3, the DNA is TGTGCCAGCAGTTACTCGTGGAGCACTGAAGCTTTCTTT. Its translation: CASSYSWSTEAFF.

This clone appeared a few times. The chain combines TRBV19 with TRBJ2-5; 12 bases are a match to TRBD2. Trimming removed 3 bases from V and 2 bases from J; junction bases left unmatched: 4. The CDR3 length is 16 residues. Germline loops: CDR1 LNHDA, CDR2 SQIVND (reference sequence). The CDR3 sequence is CASSILGLAGQETQYF. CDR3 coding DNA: TGTGCCAGTAGTATTCTTGGACTAGCGGGGCAAGAGACCCAGTACTTC.

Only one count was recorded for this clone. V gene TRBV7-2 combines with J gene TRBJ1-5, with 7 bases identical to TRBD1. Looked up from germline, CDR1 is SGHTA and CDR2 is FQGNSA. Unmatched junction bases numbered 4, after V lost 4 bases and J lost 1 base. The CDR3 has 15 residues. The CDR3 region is CASSSATGSNQPQHF. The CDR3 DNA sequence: TGTGCCAGCAGCTCCGCGACAGGGAGCAATCAGCCCCAGCATTTT.

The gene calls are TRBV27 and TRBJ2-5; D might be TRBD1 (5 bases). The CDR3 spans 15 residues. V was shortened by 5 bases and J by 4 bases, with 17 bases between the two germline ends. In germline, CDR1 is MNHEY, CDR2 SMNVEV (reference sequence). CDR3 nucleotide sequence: TGTGCCAGCAGTAACTTTGCCTCAAGGGGAGAGACCCAGTACTTC. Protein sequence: CASSNFASRGETQYF.

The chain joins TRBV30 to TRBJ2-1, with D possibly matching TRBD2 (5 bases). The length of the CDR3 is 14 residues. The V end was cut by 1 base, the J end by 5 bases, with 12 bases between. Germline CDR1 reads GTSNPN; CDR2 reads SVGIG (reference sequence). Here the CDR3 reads CAWSAWELHNEQFF. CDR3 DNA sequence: TGTGCCTGGAGTGCGTGGGAGCTCCACAATGAGCAGTTCTTC.

CDR3 sequence (DNA): TGTGCCAGCAGCGCCGCCACAGGGTACTATGGCTACACCTTC. This sequence encodes CASSAATGYYGYTF. V is TRBV9 and J is TRBJ1-2, with D perhaps TRBD1 (6 bases). Germline V lookup: CDR1 SGDLS, CDR2 YYNGEE. The CDR3 is made up of 14 amino acids. V lost 3 bases to trimming and J lost 3 bases, with 12 bases between them.

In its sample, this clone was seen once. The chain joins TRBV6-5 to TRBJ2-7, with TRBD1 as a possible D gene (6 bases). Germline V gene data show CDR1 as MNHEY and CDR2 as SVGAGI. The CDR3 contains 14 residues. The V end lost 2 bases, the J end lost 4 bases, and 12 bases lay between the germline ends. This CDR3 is CASSYEPGVYEQYF. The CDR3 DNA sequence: TGTGCCAGCAGTTACGAACCAGGGGTTTACGAGCAGTACTTC.

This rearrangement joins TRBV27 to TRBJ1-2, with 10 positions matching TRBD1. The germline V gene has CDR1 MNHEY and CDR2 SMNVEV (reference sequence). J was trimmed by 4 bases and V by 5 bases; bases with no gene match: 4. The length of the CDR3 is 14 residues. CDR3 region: CASSPGQGGYGYTF. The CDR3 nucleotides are TGTGCCAGCAGTCCAGGACAGGGGGGCTATGGCTACACCTTC.

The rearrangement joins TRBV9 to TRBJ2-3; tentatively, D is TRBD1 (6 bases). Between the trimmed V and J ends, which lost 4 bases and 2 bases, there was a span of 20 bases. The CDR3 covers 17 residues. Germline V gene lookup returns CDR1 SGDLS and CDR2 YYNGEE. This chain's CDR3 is CASSLTGFPTFTDTQYF. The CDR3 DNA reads TGTGCCAGCAGCCTCACAGGGTTCCCAACCTTCACAGATACGCAGTATTTT.

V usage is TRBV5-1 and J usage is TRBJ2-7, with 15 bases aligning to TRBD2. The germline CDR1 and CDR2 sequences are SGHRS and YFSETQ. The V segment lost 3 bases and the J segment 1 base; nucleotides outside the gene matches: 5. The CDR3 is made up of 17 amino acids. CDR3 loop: CASSSGLAGGYSYEQYF. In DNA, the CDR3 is TGCGCCAGCAGCTCGGGACTAGCGGGAGGTTATTCCTACGAGCAGTACTTC. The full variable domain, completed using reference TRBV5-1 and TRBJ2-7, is KAGVTQTPRYLIKTRGQQVTLSCSPISGHRSVSWYQQTPGQGLQFLFEYFSETQRNKGNFPGRFSGRQFSNSRSEMNVSTLELGDSALYLCASSSGLAGGYSYEQYFGPGTRLTVT.

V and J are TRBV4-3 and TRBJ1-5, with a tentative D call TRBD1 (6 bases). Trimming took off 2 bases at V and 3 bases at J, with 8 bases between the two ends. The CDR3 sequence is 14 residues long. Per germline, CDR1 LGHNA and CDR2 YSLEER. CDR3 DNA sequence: TGCGCCAGCAGCCAAAACAGGGTCAATCAGCCCCAGCATTTT. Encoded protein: CASSQNRVNQPQHF.

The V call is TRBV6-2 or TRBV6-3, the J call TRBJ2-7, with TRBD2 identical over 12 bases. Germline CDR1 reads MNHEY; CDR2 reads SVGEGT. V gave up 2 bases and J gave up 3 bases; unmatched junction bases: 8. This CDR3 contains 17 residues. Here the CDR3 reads CASSYLLLAGGYYEQYF. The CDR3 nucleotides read TGTGCCAGCAGTTACCTCCTCCTAGCGGGAGGGTACTACGAGCAGTACTTC.

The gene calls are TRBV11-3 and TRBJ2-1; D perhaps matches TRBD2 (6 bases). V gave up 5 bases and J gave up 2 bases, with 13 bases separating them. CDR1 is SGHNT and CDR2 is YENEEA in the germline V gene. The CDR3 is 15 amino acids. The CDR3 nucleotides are TGTGCCAGCAGCCTTCGGGTAGCGGCCTACAATGAGCAGTTCTTC. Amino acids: CASSLRVAAYNEQFF.